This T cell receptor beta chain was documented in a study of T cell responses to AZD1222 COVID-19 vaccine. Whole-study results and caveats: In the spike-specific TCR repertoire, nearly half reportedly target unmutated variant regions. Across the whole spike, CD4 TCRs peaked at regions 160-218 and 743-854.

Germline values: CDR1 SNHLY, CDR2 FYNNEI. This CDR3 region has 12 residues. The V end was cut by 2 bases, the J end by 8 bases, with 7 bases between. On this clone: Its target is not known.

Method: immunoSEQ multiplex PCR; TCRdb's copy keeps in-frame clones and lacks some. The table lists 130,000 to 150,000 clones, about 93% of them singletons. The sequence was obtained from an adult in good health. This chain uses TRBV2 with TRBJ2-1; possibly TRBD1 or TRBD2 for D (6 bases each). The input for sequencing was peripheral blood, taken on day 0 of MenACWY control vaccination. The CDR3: CASSERGDEQFF. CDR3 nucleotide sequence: TGTGCCAGCAGTGAAAGGGGGGATGAGCAGTTCTTC. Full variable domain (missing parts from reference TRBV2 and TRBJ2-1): EPEVTQTPSHQVTQMGQEVILRCVPISNHLYFYWYRQILGQKVEFLVSFYNNEISEKSEIFDDQFSVERPDGSNFTLKIRSTKLEDSAMYFCASSERGDEQFFGPGTRLTVL.